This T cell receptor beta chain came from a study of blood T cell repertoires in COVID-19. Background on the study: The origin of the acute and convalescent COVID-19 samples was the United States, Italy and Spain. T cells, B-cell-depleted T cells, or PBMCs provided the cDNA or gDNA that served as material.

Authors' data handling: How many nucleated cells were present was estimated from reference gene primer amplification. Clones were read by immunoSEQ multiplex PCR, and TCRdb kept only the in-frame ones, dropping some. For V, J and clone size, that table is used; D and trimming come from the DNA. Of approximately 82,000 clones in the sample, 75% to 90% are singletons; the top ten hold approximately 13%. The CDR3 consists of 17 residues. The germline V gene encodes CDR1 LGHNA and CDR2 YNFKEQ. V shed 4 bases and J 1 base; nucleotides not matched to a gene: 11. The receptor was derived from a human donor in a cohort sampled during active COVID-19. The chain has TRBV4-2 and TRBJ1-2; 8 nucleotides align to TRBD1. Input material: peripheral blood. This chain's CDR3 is CASSRKATGEINYGYTF. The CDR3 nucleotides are TGTGCCAGCAGCCGAAAAGCGACAGGGGAAATTAACTATGGCTACACCTTC.